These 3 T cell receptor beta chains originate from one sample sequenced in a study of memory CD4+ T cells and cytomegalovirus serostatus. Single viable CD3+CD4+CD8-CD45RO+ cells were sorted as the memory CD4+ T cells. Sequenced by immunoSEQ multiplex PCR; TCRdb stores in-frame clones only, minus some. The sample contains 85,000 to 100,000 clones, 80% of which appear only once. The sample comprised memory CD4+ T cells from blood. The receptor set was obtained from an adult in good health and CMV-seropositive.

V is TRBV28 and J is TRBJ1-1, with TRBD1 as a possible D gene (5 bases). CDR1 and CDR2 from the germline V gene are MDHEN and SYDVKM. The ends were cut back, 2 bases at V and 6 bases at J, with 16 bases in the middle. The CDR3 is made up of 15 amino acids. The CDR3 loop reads CASSLRGVGPSEAFF. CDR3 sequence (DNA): TGTGCCAGCAGTTTAAGGGGTGTCGGGCCTTCTGAAGCTTTCTTT.

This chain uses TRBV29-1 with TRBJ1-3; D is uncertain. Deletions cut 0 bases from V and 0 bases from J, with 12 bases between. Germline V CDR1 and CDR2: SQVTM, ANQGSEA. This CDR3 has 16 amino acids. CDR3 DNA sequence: TGCAGCGTTGAAGATTTGGGTTCTCACTCTGGAAACACCATATATTTT. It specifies CSVEDLGSHSGNTIYF.

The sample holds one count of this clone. Here the CDR3 DNA reads TGTGCCAGCAGGCAGGGGGGAACGAACACTGAAGCTTTCTTT. Amino acid sequence: CASRQGGTNTEAFF. The J gene is TRBJ1-1, the V gene TRBV28; 7 bases fit TRBD1. Trimming took 6 bases from V and 1 from J; bases not matched to a gene: 5. CDR3 length: 14 amino acids. In germline, CDR1 is MDHEN, CDR2 SYDVKM.